This T cell receptor beta chain emerged from a study of cytomegalovirus exposure and HLA in healthy donors. Points from the study as a whole: A link between a missense DCLRE1C variant and TCR beta V- and J-gene trimming emerged from a later analysis. The study flagged around 150 TCR beta chains as cytomegalovirus-associated. In an earlier analysis, productive rearrangement rates for most beta V segments clustered near 87% or 30%.

CDR3 size: 13 residues. CDR1 is SEHNR, CDR2 FQNEAQ, per germline (reference sequence). V was pared by 5 bases and J by 8 bases, with 6 bases of the junction left unmatched. A remark on this clone: What it binds is unknown.

60 Vbeta and 13 Jbeta primers were used in PCR. The data were produced by immunoSEQ multiplex PCR, yet TCRdb's version contains in-frame clones alone and is incomplete. Of 150,000 to 200,000 clones in the sample, roughly 87% were seen once. The rearrangement links TRBV7-9 to TRBJ1-2; 9 nucleotides match TRBD1. Sequenced sample: PBMCs. This clonotype was sampled from a man aged 45 to 65 in good health and CMV-seronegative. The CDR3 sequence is CASSQGTGRGYTF. The CDR3 DNA reads as TGTGCCAGCAGCCAAGGGACAGGGAGAGGCTACACCTTC. Full variable domain (outside the CDR3, taken from reference TRBV7-9 and TRBJ1-2): DTGVSQNPRHKITKRGQNVTFRCDPISEHNRLYWYRQTLGQGPEFLTYFQNEAQLEKSRLLSDRFSAERPKGSFSTLEIQRTEQGDSAMYLCASSQGTGRGYTFGSGTRLTVV.